One and the same sample provided the 26 T cell receptor beta chains below, sequenced in a study of beta chain features in type 1 diabetes. Study-level results: Within each of all four CD4+ subsets, Type 1 diabetes patients had TCRB CDR3s that were moderately but significantly shorter.

The authors reverse transcribed all of the isolated RNA, so sequencing captured expressed TCRB transcripts. TCRdb's copy holds only in-frame clones and misses some; the assay was immunoSEQ multiplex PCR. Of some 240,000 clones in the sample, around 16% were seen once. Their antigens remain unidentified. Sequenced input: naive CD4+ T cells from blood. All receptors come from a man in his thirties or forties with type 1 diabetes.

This clone was detected only a few times. The chain has TRBV29-1 and TRBJ2-1; D gene uncertain. Germline V CDR1 and CDR2: SQVTM, ANQGSEA. This CDR3 contains 14 residues. V lost 5 bases, J lost 0 bases, and 11 bases lay in between. The CDR3 protein is CSVRRVASYNEQFF. CDR3 in DNA: TGCAGCGTTCGCCGGGTGGCCTCCTACAATGAGCAGTTCTTC.

The V gene is TRBV14, the J gene TRBJ2-5; no clear D. V lost 4 bases and J lost 2, with 2 bases in between. CDR1 SGHDN and CDR2 FVKESK come from the germline V gene. The CDR3 is 11 amino acids. The CDR3 sequence is CASSPQETQYF. CDR3 coding DNA: TGTGCCAGCAGCCCTCAAGAGACCCAGTACTTC.

V and J are TRBV18 and TRBJ2-1; tentative D call: TRBD1 (5 bases). Germline loops: CDR1 KGHSH, CDR2 LQKENI. Trimming stripped 3 bases from V and 8 bases from J, with 8 bases between. The CDR3 extends over 12 amino acids. The DNA for the CDR3 is TGTGCCAGCTCACCGGGGCAGGATGAGCAGTTCTTC. It encodes CASSPGQDEQFF. The full variable domain, in which reference TRBV18 and TRBJ2-1 provide the parts outside the CDR3, is NAGVMQNPRHLVRRRGQEARLRCSPMKGHSHVYWYRQLPEEGLKFMVYLQKENIIDESGMPKERFSAEFPKEGPSILRIQQVVRGDSAAYFCASSPGQDEQFFGPGTRLTVL.

The genes are TRBV19 and TRBJ2-3, with TRBD2 identical over 10 bases. The J segment lost 2 bases and the V segment lost 5 bases, leaving 7 bases of the junction unmatched. Germline assignment: CDR1 LNHDA and CDR2 SQIVND (reference sequence). This CDR3 region has 16 residues. In nucleotides, the CDR3 is TGTGCCAGTAGTGGCGGACTAGCGGCTATCACAGATACGCAGTATTTT. Translation: CASSGGLAAITDTQYF.

The chain is built from TRBV7-2 and TRBJ1-1, with no clear D. Between the trimmed V and J ends, which lost 4 bases and 0 bases, there was a span of 6 bases. There are 13 residues in the CDR3. Per germline, CDR1 SGHTA and CDR2 FQGNSA. The CDR3 nucleotides read TGTGCCAGCAGCTCACAGCTGAACACTGAAGCTTTCTTT. This translates into CASSSQLNTEAFF.

This clone has a handful of counts. The V and J genes are TRBV29-1 and TRBJ1-2; weak D call: TRBD1 (6 bases). The CDR3 is 13 residues long. CDR1 is SQVTM and CDR2 is ANQGSEA in the germline V gene. V shed 3 bases and J shed 5 bases, with 13 bases lying between them. As DNA, the CDR3 is TGCAGCGTTGATTTAACAGGGAGGTATGGCTACACCTTC. Its protein is CSVDLTGRYGYTF.

This clone occurred a few times. This chain uses TRBV30 with TRBJ1-2; D uncertain. Trimming shortened V by 6 bases and J by 2 bases, and 13 bases separated the two germline ends. CDR3 length: 13 residues. Germline-derived CDR1 and CDR2 are GTSNPN and SVGIG (reference sequence). CDR3 residues: CACLRAGNYGYTF. The CDR3 DNA reads as TGTGCCTGCCTGAGGGCGGGCAACTATGGCTACACCTTC.

For the CDR3, the DNA is TGTGCCAGCAGTTACGCGTACCGCACAGATACGCAGTATTTT. This translates into CASSYAYRTDTQYF. The chain links TRBV6-5 to TRBJ2-3, with unresolved D. CDR1 and CDR2 (germline): MNHEY, SVGAGI. Between the trimmed V and J ends, which lost 2 bases and 1 base, there was a span of 7 bases. The CDR3 has 14 amino acids.

The chain uses TRBV29-1 and TRBJ2-5; D is possibly TRBD2 (5 bases). The V and J ends lost 2 bases and 7 bases respectively, with 8 bases between them. Germline CDR1 reads SQVTM; CDR2 reads ANQGSEA. The CDR3 consists of 11 residues. For the CDR3, the DNA is TGCAGCGTTGAAACCCGGGGGACCCAGTACTTC. This encodes CSVETRGTQYF.

With respect to this clone: This sample includes further DNA sequences coding for the same CDR3. J is TRBJ2-1 and V is TRBV5-1, with D unresolved. CDR3 length: 12 residues. CDR1 is SGHRS and CDR2 is YFSETQ in the germline V gene. V shed 0 bases and J shed 6 bases, with 4 bases lying between them. The CDR3, as DNA: TGCGCCAGCAGCTTGGGACGCAATGAGCAGTTCTTC. This codes for CASSLGRNEQFF.

This clone was counted between two and nine times. The same CDR3 arises from other DNA sequences in this sample as well. The rearrangement joins TRBV29-1 to TRBJ2-1, with 10 bases aligning to TRBD2. Germline CDR1 reads SQVTM; CDR2 reads ANQGSEA. This CDR3 contains 13 residues. Trimming removed 6 bases from V and 2 bases from J; junction bases left unmatched: 1. CDR3 region: CSVSGRAYNEQFF. The CDR3 bases are TGCAGCGTAAGCGGGAGGGCCTACAATGAGCAGTTCTTC.

This clone was counted only a few times. This chain connects TRBV11-2 to TRBJ2-3; D is unresolved. V was clipped by 5 bases and J by 4 bases, with 10 bases between them. CDR1 and CDR2 (germline): SGHAT, FQNNGV. The CDR3 length is 13 residues. CDR3 bases: TGTGCCAGCAGCCCCACGGTATCAGATACGCAGTATTTT. Residues: CASSPTVSDTQYF.

The chain joins TRBV11-3 to TRBJ2-1; 12 nucleotides match TRBD2. V gave up 4 bases and J gave up 7 bases; unmatched junction bases: 5. The CDR3 loop spans 15 amino acids. CDR1 SGHNT and CDR2 YENEEA come from the germline V gene. In DNA form, the CDR3 reads TGTGCCAGCAGCTCACTAGCGGGAGGAGGAAATGAGCAGTTCTTC. As protein: CASSSLAGGGNEQFF. The full variable domain, its missing parts supplied by reference TRBV11-3 and TRBJ2-1, is EAGVVQSPRYKIIEKKQPVAFWCNPISGHNTLYWYLQNLGQGPELLIRYENEEAVDDSQLPKDRFSAERLKGVDSTLKIQPAELGDSAVYLCASSSLAGGGNEQFFGPGTRLTVL.

The J gene is TRBJ2-3, the V gene TRBV7-6; no reliable D call. Trimming took off 2 bases at V and 1 base at J, with 7 bases between the two ends. CDR1 SGHVS and CDR2 FNYEAQ come from the germline V gene. There are 14 residues in the CDR3. CDR3 loop: CASSLISGTDTQYF. The CDR3, as DNA: TGTGCCAGCAGCTTAATCTCGGGCACAGATACGCAGTATTTT.

This sequence joins TRBV30 and TRBJ2-2; D remains ambiguous. The germline gives CDR1 GTSNPN, CDR2 SVGIG (reference sequence). Trimming pared 4 bases from V and 6 bases from J, leaving 6 bases between. CDR3 length: 11 residues. For the CDR3, the DNA is TGTGCCTGGACCCTCTCCGGGGAGCTGTTTTTT. This gives the protein CAWTLSGELFF.

The chain joins TRBV7-8 to TRBJ1-2; a possible D gene is TRBD1 (5 bases). The CDR3 loop spans 14 amino acids. The V and J ends lost 5 bases and 4 bases respectively, with 14 bases between them. Germline V gene sequence: CDR1 SGHVS, CDR2 FQNEAQ. CDR3 coding DNA: TGTGCCAGCAGCGTCCTGCAGGGTAGCTATGGCTACACCTTC. It yields the protein CASSVLQGSYGYTF.

The gene calls are TRBV29-1 and TRBJ2-4; D remains unclear. V lost 4 bases and J lost 11, with 15 bases in between. The CDR3 has 12 residues. CDR1 SQVTM and CDR2 ANQGSEA come from the germline V gene. The CDR3 DNA sequence: TGCAGCGTTGTTGCAGGTTCAAAACTTCAGTACTTC. Translating gives CSVVAGSKLQYF.

The chain recombines TRBV7-2 with TRBJ2-7; D is uncertain. Between the trimmed V and J ends, which lost 3 bases and 0 bases, there was a span of 12 bases. The V gene's germline CDR1 is SGHTA and CDR2 FQGNSA. The CDR3 is 15 amino acids. The CDR3 DNA reads as TGTGCCAGCAGCTTTCAACCGTACCCCTCCTACGAGCAGTACTTC. Translating it yields CASSFQPYPSYEQYF.

The CDR3 reads CASSPSVREGDEQFF. The CDR3 nucleotides are TGTGCCAGCAGCCCCTCCGTGCGGGAGGGCGATGAGCAGTTCTTC. The J gene is TRBJ2-1, the V gene TRBV7-3; 9 bases match TRBD2. The CDR3 extends over 15 amino acids. The germline V gene encodes CDR1 SGHTA and CDR2 FQGTGA. The trim removed 5 bases at V and 8 bases at J, leaving 10 bases unmatched. The full variable domain, completed using reference TRBV7-3 and TRBJ2-1, is GAGVSQTPSNKVTEKGKYVELRCDPISGHTALYWYRQSLGQGPEFLIYFQGTGAADDSGLPNDRFFAVRPEGSVSTLKIQRTERGDSAVYLCASSPSVREGDEQFFGPGTRLTVL.

For this clone: The sample holds other DNA sequences that translate to the same CDR3. J is TRBJ2-3 and V is TRBV5-1; D is uncertain. The germline V gene encodes CDR1 SGHRS and CDR2 YFSETQ. The CDR3 consists of 13 residues. The ends were cut back, 0 bases at V and 3 bases at J, with 5 bases in the middle. The CDR3 sequence: CASSLVGTDTQYF. CDR3 coding DNA: TGCGCCAGCAGCTTGGTGGGGACAGATACGCAGTATTTT.

The rearrangement joins TRBV7-9 to TRBJ1-4, with 8 nucleotides matching TRBD1. Germline CDR1 SEHNR, CDR2 FQNEAQ (reference sequence). V shed 5 bases and J 6 bases; nucleotides not matched to a gene: 5. CDR3 size: 14 residues. This chain's CDR3 is CASSRGQGDEKLFF. The CDR3 DNA is TGTGCCAGCAGCCGAGGACAGGGTGATGAAAAACTGTTTTTT. The variable domain in full, completed from reference TRBV7-9 and TRBJ1-4, reads DTGVSQNPRHKITKRGQNVTFRCDPISEHNRLYWYRQTLGQGPEFLTYFQNEAQLEKSRLLSDRFSAERPKGSFSTLEIQRTEQGDSAMYLCASSRGQGDEKLFFGSGTQLSVL.

The chain joins TRBV27 to TRBJ2-7; 10 bases align to TRBD2. CDR1 MNHEY and CDR2 SMNVEV come from the germline V gene (reference sequence). CDR3 size: 16 residues. V shed 5 bases and J 2 bases; nucleotides not matched to a gene: 9. CDR3 residues: CASSAITSGVPYEQYF. The CDR3 nucleotides read TGTGCCAGCAGTGCAATAACTAGCGGGGTCCCCTACGAGCAGTACTTC.

The chain uses TRBV10-3 and TRBJ2-3, with D tentatively TRBD1 (6 bases). Germline V CDR1 and CDR2: ENHRY, SYGVKD. This CDR3 is 13 amino acids long. V lost 9 bases and J lost 6, with 16 bases in between. In nucleotides, the CDR3 is TGTGCCATTGCCCCATCAGGGGCCGATACGCAGTATTTT. It codes for CAIAPSGADTQYF.

The CDR3 reads CASTGANTGELFF. CDR3 coding DNA: TGTGCCTCAACGGGGGCGAACACCGGGGAGCTGTTTTTT. The gene calls are TRBV30 and TRBJ2-2, with D perhaps matching TRBD2 (6 bases). The CDR3 totals 13 residues. Per the germline V gene, CDR1 is GTSNPN and CDR2 is SVGIG (reference sequence). V gave up 7 bases and J gave up 0 bases, with 9 bases separating them.

This chain joins TRBV5-4 and TRBJ1-3; D gene unclear. V lost 0 bases, J lost 2 bases, and 9 bases lay in between. The CDR3 sequence is 15 residues long. CDR1 is SGHNT and CDR2 is YYREEE in the germline V gene (reference sequence). The DNA for the CDR3 is TGTGCCAGCAGCTTGGAGACTATACCTGGAAACACCATATATTTT. Its translation: CASSLETIPGNTIYF.

This clone was observed a few times. The chain recombines TRBV6-1 with TRBJ2-5, with 10 bases matching TRBD1. The closer fit of TRBJ2-7 to the DNA end suggests the J call may be wrong. This CDR3 contains 14 residues. Germline V gene lookup returns CDR1 MNHNS and CDR2 SASEGT. DNA of the CDR3: TGTGCCAGCAAAACTGGGACAGGGGCCTACGAGCAGTACTTC. It yields the protein CASKTGTGAYEQYF.